The clone carrying this T cell receptor (beta chain) was detected a few times. Its antigen remains unidentified. This specimen belongs to a study of T-cell memory formation after mild COVID-19. Study summary: There were largely donor-specific TCR clusters. Findings of the study overall: Contracting clones from day 15 to 85 had balanced CD4/CD8; later expanders favoured CD4+. There were some responding clones in pre-infection memory, which suggested that cross-reactive memory had joined. Contracting CD4+ clones sat mainly in CM and EM; CD8+ in EMRA.

Via MiXCR, TCRdb re-called the 5' RACE reads, giving one row per CDR3 protein. This sample has 250,000 to 350,000 distinct CDR3 sequences, with just under 20% found just once. J lost 7 bases, V lost 5 bases, and 9 bases had no gene match. The CDR3 totals 15 residues. Germline V gene data show CDR1 as LNHNV and CDR2 as YYDKDF (reference sequence). This receptor was taken from a man aged 18 to 30 who had mild COVID-19 (a few samples of this study predate the infection). Cell type and time point are not known. Sequencing input: PBMCs or a T cell subset sorted from them (not recorded which). The chain links TRBV15 to TRBJ1-4; 8 nucleotides agree with TRBD1. DNA of the CDR3: TGTGCCACCAGCTCCGGAGGGACAGGTCGTGAAAAACTGTTTTTT. Translating it yields CATSSGGTGREKLFF.